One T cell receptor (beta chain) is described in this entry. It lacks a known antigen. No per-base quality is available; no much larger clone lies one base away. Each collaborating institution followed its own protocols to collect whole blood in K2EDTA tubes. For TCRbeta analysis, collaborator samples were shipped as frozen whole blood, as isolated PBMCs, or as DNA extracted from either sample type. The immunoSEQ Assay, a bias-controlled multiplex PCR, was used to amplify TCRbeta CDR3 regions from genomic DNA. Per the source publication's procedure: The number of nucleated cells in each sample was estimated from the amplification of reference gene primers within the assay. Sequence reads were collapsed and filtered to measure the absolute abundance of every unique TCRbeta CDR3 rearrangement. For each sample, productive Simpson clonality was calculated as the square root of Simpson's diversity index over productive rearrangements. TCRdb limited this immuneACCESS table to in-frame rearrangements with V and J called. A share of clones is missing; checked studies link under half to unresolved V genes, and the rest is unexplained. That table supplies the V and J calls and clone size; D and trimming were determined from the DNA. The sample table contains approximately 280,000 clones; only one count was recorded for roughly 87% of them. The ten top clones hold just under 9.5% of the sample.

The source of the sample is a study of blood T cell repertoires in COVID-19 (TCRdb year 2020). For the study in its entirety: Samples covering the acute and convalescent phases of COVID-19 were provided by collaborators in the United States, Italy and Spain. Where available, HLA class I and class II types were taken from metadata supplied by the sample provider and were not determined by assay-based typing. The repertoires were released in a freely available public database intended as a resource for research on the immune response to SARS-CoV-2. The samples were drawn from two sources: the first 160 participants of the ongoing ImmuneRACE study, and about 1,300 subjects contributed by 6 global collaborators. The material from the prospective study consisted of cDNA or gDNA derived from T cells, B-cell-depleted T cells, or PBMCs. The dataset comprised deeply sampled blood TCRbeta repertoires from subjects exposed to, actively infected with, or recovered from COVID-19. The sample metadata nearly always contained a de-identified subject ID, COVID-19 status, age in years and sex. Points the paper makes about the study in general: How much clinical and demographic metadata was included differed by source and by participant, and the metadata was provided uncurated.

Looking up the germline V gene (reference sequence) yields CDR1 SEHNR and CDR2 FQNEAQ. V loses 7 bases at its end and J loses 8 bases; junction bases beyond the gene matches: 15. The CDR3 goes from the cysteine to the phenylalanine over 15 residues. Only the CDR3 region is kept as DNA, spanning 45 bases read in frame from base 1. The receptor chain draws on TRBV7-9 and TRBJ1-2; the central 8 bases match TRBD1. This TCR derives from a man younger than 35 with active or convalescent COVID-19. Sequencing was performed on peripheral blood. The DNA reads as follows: TGTGCCAGCACTCGTGGACAGGGCCCCTCTGGAGGCTACACCTTC. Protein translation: CASTRGQGPSGGYTF.